The present TCR beta chain was sequenced within a study of blood T cell repertoires in COVID-19 (dated by TCRdb to between 2020 and 2021). Background on the whole study: Samples from collaborators originated in the United States, Italy and Spain and spanned both the acute and convalescent phases of COVID-19. Where available, HLA class I and class II types were taken from metadata supplied by the sample provider and were not determined by assay-based typing. The repertoires were released in a freely available public database meant as a resource for research on the immune response to SARS-CoV-2. Deeply sampled blood TCRbeta repertoires from subjects exposed to, actively infected with, or recovered from COVID-19 were included in the dataset. The samples were drawn from two sources: the first 160 participants of the ongoing ImmuneRACE study, and about 1,300 subjects contributed by 6 global collaborators. The material from the prospective study consisted of cDNA or gDNA derived from T cells, B-cell-depleted T cells, or PBMCs. The sample metadata nearly always contained a de-identified subject ID, COVID-19 status, age in years and sex.

From cysteine to phenylalanine, the CDR3 is 11 amino acids long. Kept here is only the CDR3 DNA, which spans 33 bases and is read in frame from base 1. V and J are truncated by 3 bases and 4 bases respectively, leaving an intervening sequence of 7 bases. The germline V gene (reference sequence) sets CDR1 to DFQATT and CDR2 to SNEGSKA. Whole blood was collected in K2EDTA tubes by collaborating institutions according to the institutions' own protocols. For TCRbeta analysis, collaborators shipped samples as frozen whole blood, isolated PBMCs, or DNA extracted from either of those sample types. Comment on this clone: Its specific antigen is unknown. No per-base quality is available; no much larger clone lies one base away.

On the study overall, not on this receptor specifically: How much clinical and demographic metadata was included differed by source and by participant, and the metadata was provided uncurated.

TCRbeta CDR3 regions were amplified from genomic DNA by means of the immunoSEQ Assay, a bias-controlled multiplex PCR. On the authors' methods: Within the assay, amplification of reference gene primers was used to estimate how many nucleated cells each sample contained. To quantify the absolute abundance of each unique TCRbeta CDR3 rearrangement, sequence reads were collapsed and filtered. Productive Simpson clonality was computed per sample as the square root of Simpson's diversity index over productive rearrangements. The source is immuneACCESS, and TCRdb retained only in-frame sequences with V and J called. Part of the clones is not carried over; for the studies checked, unresolved V genes explain less than half of this, and the remainder is unexplained. For V, J and clone size, that table is used; D and trimming come from the DNA. The sample table holds about 300,000 clones, of which about 82% were seen once. Of the sample, under 2% falls within the top ten clones.

Sequenced material: peripheral blood. This receptor was obtained from a woman aged 45-65 years with acute or convalescent COVID-19. The receptor chain draws on TRBV20-1 and TRBJ2-7, with the D gene call left open. Here is the DNA: TGCAGTGCTAGCCCCCAGTACGAGCAGTACTTC. The translation is CSASPQYEQYF.